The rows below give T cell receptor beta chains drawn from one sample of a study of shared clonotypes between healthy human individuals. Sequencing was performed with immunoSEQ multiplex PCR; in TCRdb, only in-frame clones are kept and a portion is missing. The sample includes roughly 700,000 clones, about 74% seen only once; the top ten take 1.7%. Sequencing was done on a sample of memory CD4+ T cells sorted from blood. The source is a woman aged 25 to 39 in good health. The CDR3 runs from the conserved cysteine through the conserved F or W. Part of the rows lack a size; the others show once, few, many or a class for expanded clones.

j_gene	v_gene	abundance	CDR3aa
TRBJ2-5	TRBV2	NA	CASSGTGVNKETQYF
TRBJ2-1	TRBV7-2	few	CASSVSGPAVEQFF
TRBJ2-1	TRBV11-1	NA	CASSFLGGGEQFF
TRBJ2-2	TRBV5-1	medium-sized	CASSSIPGGAIGTGELFF
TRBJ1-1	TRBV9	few	CASSVERDTEAFF
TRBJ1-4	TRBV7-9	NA	CASSSARQGGEKLFF
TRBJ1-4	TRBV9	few	CASSPRGGPGNEKLFF
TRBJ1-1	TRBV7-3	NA	CASSTQGDTEAFF
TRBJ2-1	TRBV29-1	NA	CSVSQDRRYNEQFF
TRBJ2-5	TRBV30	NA	CAWSDPLDTSSQETQYF
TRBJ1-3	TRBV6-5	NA	CASSYSLGNTIYF
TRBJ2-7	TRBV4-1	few	CASSQDSVRGAQGGEQYF
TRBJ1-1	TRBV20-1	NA	CSATGYTEAFF
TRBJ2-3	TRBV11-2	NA	CASSLLDTQYF
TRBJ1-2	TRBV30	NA	CAWKTLNYGYTF
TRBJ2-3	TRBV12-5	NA	CASGLFVSASGDLADTQYF
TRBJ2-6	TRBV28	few	CASSVGGSGANVLTF
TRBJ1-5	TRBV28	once	CASSNTRDRGLGQPQHF
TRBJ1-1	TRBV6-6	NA	CASSHRHQHTEAFF
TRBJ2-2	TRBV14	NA	CASSPRRWNTGELFF
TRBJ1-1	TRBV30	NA	CAWSVGGGTEAFF
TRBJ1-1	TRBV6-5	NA	CASTATVLNTEAFF
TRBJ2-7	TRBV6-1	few	CASSGGQGAREQYF
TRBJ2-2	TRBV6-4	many	CASSDSAGGFGELFF
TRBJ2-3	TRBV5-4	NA	CASSAGTYTDTQYF
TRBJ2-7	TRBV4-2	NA	CASSATGGQGHYEQYF
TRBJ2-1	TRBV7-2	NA	CASSLVFQEQFF
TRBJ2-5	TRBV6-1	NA	CASCVAGEETQYF
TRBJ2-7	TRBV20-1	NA	CSARYKAEQYF